This TCR beta chain was recovered during a study of T-cell reconstitution after alpha-beta-depleted transplantation in children. Study observations and caveats: High day-60 TCRbeta diversity in some patients came from surviving recipient T cells and thymic progenitors. A year post-transplant, T-cell counts and diversity derived mostly from newly produced T cells. By about two months after transplant, alpha-beta T cells reportedly arose from several hundred graft clones that had expanded.

For this clonotype: No antigen is known for it.

This sample's TCRbeta library carried unique molecular identifier barcodes. TCRdb analysed the PCR reads with MiXCR anew, one entry per CDR3 protein. Of around 300,000 distinct CDR3 sequences in the sample, less than 9.5% were seen once. There are 18 residues in the CDR3. CDR1 and CDR2 (germline): SGHRS, YFSETQ. J gave up 7 bases and V 1 base, and 17 bases lay outside the gene matches. This specimen was peripheral blood, taken 360 days after TCRalphabeta/CD19-depleted stem cell transplant. The chain joins TRBV5-1 to TRBJ2-3; TRBD2 matches at 8 bases. The TCR originated in a female patient aged 2 to 10 who had a stem cell transplant for Fanconi anemia, so the T cells may come from the graft donor. The CDR3 protein is CASSLRTSAGGHDHTQYF. CDR3 nucleotide sequence: TGCGCCAGCAGCTTGAGAACGTCTGCGGGAGGCCACGATCATACGCAGTATTTT. The entire variable domain, with the rest obtained from reference TRBV5-1 and TRBJ2-3, is as follows: KAGVTQTPRYLIKTRGQQVTLSCSPISGHRSVSWYQQTPGQGLQFLFEYFSETQRNKGNFPGRFSGRQFSNSRSEMNVSTLELGDSALYLCASSLRTSAGGHDHTQYFGPGTRLTVL.